This TCR beta chain originates from a study of blood T cell repertoires in COVID-19. About the study: There were acute and convalescent COVID-19 samples, and they came from the United States, Italy and Spain. PBMCs, B-cell-depleted T cells, or T cells were the source of the cDNA or gDNA that made up the material.

In this sample, this clone turned up once. Clones were read by immunoSEQ multiplex PCR, and TCRdb kept only the in-frame ones, dropping some. The sample includes 150,000 to 200,000 clones, around 89% seen only once; the top ten take about 6.3%. The V gene's germline CDR1 is LGHDT and CDR2 YNNKEL (reference sequence). Between the trimmed V and J ends, which lost 0 bases and 0 bases, there was a span of 8 bases. The CDR3 is 16 amino acids. V usage is TRBV3-1 (or the pseudogene TRBV3-2) and J usage is TRBJ2-2; D ambiguous. Source material: peripheral blood. This sequence was found in a middle-aged man with active or convalescent COVID-19. In DNA form, the CDR3 reads TGTGCCAGCAGCCAAGAGGTCGGTGCGAACACCGGGGAGCTGTTTTTT. Residues: CASSQEVGANTGELFF.